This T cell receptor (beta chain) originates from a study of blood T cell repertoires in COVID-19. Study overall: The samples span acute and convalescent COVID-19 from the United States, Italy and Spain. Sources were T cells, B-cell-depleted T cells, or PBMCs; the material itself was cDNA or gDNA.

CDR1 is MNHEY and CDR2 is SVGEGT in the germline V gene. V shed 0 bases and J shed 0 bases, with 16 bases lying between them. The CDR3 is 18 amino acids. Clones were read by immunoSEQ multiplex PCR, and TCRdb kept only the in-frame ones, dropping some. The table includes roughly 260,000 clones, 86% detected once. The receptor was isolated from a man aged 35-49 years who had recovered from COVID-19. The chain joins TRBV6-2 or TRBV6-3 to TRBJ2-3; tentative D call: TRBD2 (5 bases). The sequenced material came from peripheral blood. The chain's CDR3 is CASSYSRAADFSTDTQYF. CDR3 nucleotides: TGTGCCAGCAGTTACTCGAGGGCAGCGGACTTTAGCACAGATACGCAGTATTTT.